The sequence of this TCR beta chain was determined in a study of cytomegalovirus exposure and HLA in healthy donors. In the study overall: Findings of an earlier analysis included some 120 million unique TCR beta sequences from 180 million or so T cells. Regarding the study as a whole: A few chains tied to CMV proved CMV antigen-specific in vitro.

Notes on this clone: Its antigen remains unidentified.

Both 60 Vbeta primers and 13 Jbeta primers went into the PCR. Profiled with immunoSEQ multiplex PCR; TCRdb holds only in-frame clones, not every one. The table includes about 120,000 clones, approximately 80% detected once. The sequenced sample consisted of PBMCs. The sequence came from a man younger than 45 in good health and CMV-seropositive.

The DNA for the CDR3 is TGTGCCAGCTCGGGACAGGGTCGCGAGCAGTACTTC. Protein product: CASSGQGREQYF. The chain has TRBV18 and TRBJ2-7; 9 positions match TRBD1. This CDR3 region has 12 residues. Per germline, CDR1 KGHSH and CDR2 LQKENI. V shed 6 bases and J 6 bases; nucleotides not matched to a gene: 3. The full variable domain, completed using reference TRBV18 and TRBJ2-7, is NAGVMQNPRHLVRRRGQEARLRCSPMKGHSHVYWYRQLPEEGLKFMVYLQKENIIDESGMPKERFSAEFPKEGPSILRIQQVVRGDSAAYFCASSGQGREQYFGPGTRLTVT.